Below, 27 T cell receptor beta chains from the same sample are listed, as sequenced in a study of T cell repertoires in cytomegalovirus infection. Each CDR3 protein is one row after TCRdb ran MiXCR on the reads. The table records about 150,000 distinct CDR3 sequences, 15% to 20% of them present only once. Source material: CD8+ T cells from PBMCs. These TCRs come from a human donor in good health (CMV status not recorded). Some clones in this sample may be carry-over from other donors' samples.

Points on this clonotype: One end of the junction does not line up with germline, which may come from a read error. The chain is built from TRBV29-1 and TRBJ2-1; D uncertain. There are 16 residues in the CDR3. Germline V gene data show CDR1 as SQVTM and CDR2 as ANQGSEA. The CDR3 DNA follows: TGCAGCGTCGAAGGCGGCCCGCAAGTCTCCTACAATGAGCAGTTCTTC. It translates to CSVEGGPQVSYNEQFF.

This clonotype was counted between two and nine times. The chain joins TRBV5-1 to TRBJ1-1; 8 bases are a match to TRBD1. The germline V gene has CDR1 SGHRS and CDR2 YFSETQ. CDR3 length equals 12 residues. The J segment lost 6 bases and the V segment lost 5 bases, leaving 3 bases of the junction unmatched. The CDR3 reads CASRDRGPEAFF. CDR3 nucleotides: TGCGCCAGCAGAGACAGGGGCCCTGAAGCTTTCTTT.

This clonotype was observed once. The V and J genes are TRBV6-2 or TRBV6-3 and TRBJ2-1; D may match TRBD1 or TRBD2 (5 bases each). This CDR3 contains 21 residues. The germline V gene encodes CDR1 MNHEY and CDR2 SVGEGT. V shed 2 bases and J shed 4 bases, with 30 bases lying between them. This CDR3 is CASSYGVGAGGFSGRYNEQFF. CDR3 nucleotides: TGTGCCAGCAGTTACGGGGTCGGGGCAGGTGGATTTTCTGGGAGATACAATGAGCAGTTCTTC.

This rearrangement joins TRBV5-1 to TRBJ1-1; D call uncertain. The V gene lost 5 bases and the J gene lost 5 bases, with 13 bases spanning the gap. Germline CDR1 SGHRS, CDR2 YFSETQ. The CDR3 consists of 13 residues. The CDR3 spells CASRDNSGTEAFF. CDR3 bases: TGCGCCAGCAGGGATAACTCAGGTACTGAAGCTTTCTTT.

The V gene is TRBV27, the J gene TRBJ2-1, with TRBD1 identical over 7 bases. CDR1 is MNHEY, CDR2 SMNVEV, per germline (reference sequence). V shed 5 bases, J shed 7 bases, and the junction held 5 bases outside the gene matches. This CDR3 spans 13 amino acids. Written as DNA, the CDR3 is TGTGCCAGCAGTCCTAACAGGGGAAATGAGCAGTTCTTC. This encodes CASSPNRGNEQFF.

For this clonotype: A much larger clone is a single base away; this may be a read error. V and J are TRBV15 and TRBJ2-5, with 11 bases identical to TRBD1. Germline assignment: CDR1 LNHNV and CDR2 YYDKDF (reference sequence). The CDR3 covers 15 residues. In DNA form, the CDR3 reads TGTGGCACCAGCAGGGACAGGGGGAAGGCGGAGACCCAGTACTTC. Its translation: CGTSRDRGKAETQYF. Full variable domain (missing parts from reference TRBV15 and TRBJ2-5): DAMVIQNPRYQVTQFGKPVTLSCSQTLNHNVMYWYQQKSSQAPKLLFHYYDKDFNNEADTPDNFQSRRPNTSFCFLDIRSPGLGDTAMYLCGTSRDRGKAETQYFGPGTRLLVL.

CDR3 in amino acids: CASPSVADTQYF. The CDR3 DNA reads TGTGCCAGTCCCTCGGTGGCAGATACGCAGTATTTT. The chain employs TRBV7-9 and TRBJ2-3; D remains unclear. Germline loops: CDR1 SEHNR, CDR2 FQNEAQ (reference sequence). The CDR3 is made up of 12 amino acids. Trimming shortened V by 9 bases and J by 4 bases, and 11 bases separated the two germline ends. Full variable domain (missing parts from reference TRBV7-9 and TRBJ2-3): DTGVSQNPRHKITKRGQNVTFRCDPISEHNRLYWYRQTLGQGPEFLTYFQNEAQLEKSRLLSDRFSAERPKGSFSTLEIQRTEQGDSAMYLCASPSVADTQYFGPGTRLTVL.

In this sample, this clonotype turned up a few times. The V gene is TRBV7-2, the J gene TRBJ1-1; D ambiguous. The CDR3 is 12 amino acids. CDR1 is SGHTA and CDR2 is FQGNSA in the germline V gene. V gave up 1 base and J gave up 8 bases, with 8 bases separating them. The CDR3 nucleotides read TGTGCCAGCAGCTTAGGCCACGTAGAAGCTTTCTTT. It yields the protein CASSLGHVEAFF.

The rearrangement uses TRBV5-5 and TRBJ2-1; 12 nucleotides match TRBD1. Germline CDR1 and CDR2: SGHKS and YYEKEE (reference sequence). This CDR3 spans 14 amino acids. The J segment lost 8 bases and the V segment lost 3 bases, leaving 3 bases of the junction unmatched. The CDR3 nucleotides are TGTGCCAGCAGCTGGGACAGGGGGCCGGATGAGCAGTTCTTC. Translated, it gives CASSWDRGPDEQFF.

J is TRBJ2-1 and V is TRBV6-2 or TRBV6-3; D is unresolved. The CDR3 is made up of 14 amino acids. The ends were cut back, 8 bases at V and 1 base at J, with 12 bases in the middle. Germline V gene data show CDR1 as MNHEY and CDR2 as SVGEGT. CDR3 sequence reads: CASPFGPSYNEQFF. CDR3 nucleotide sequence: TGTGCCAGCCCCTTCGGACCTTCCTACAATGAGCAGTTCTTC.

V is TRBV6-2 or TRBV6-3 and J is TRBJ2-1; D gene unclear. V shed 2 bases and J shed 10 bases, with 9 bases lying between them. CDR3 length equals 12 residues. Germline V CDR1 and CDR2: MNHEY, SVGEGT. The CDR3 DNA is TGTGCCAGCAGTTACGTTCGGGCGGAGCAGTTCTTC. It encodes CASSYVRAEQFF.

The sample holds a few counts of this clonotype. CDR3 bases: TGTGCCAGCAGCCCTAGCGGGAGGGACTACGAGCAGTACTTC. Protein product: CASSPSGRDYEQYF. V usage is TRBV28 and J usage is TRBJ2-7; 12 positions agree with TRBD2. The germline V gene encodes CDR1 MDHEN and CDR2 SYDVKM. The length of the CDR3 is 14 residues. After removal of 6 bases from V and 3 bases from J, the junction contained 3 bases not matched to a gene.

The table lists this clonotype with a count of one. V and J are TRBV15 and TRBJ1-5; no reliable D call. This CDR3 has 15 residues. The ends were cut back, 5 bases at V and 0 bases at J, with 11 bases in the middle. CDR1 and CDR2 from the germline V gene are LNHNV and YYDKDF (reference sequence). The CDR3 DNA reads TGTGCCACCAGCGGCGGAAGGGATAGCAATCAGCCCCAGCATTTT. Protein sequence: CATSGGRDSNQPQHF. Full variable domain (rest looked up from reference TRBV15 and TRBJ1-5): DAMVIQNPRYQVTQFGKPVTLSCSQTLNHNVMYWYQQKSSQAPKLLFHYYDKDFNNEADTPDNFQSRRPNTSFCFLDIRSPGLGDTAMYLCATSGGRDSNQPQHFGDGTRLSIL.

This clonotype occurred a few times. The rearrangement uses TRBV4-1 and TRBJ2-7, with D possibly being TRBD1 (5 bases). Germline V CDR1 and CDR2: MGHRA, YSYEKL. The CDR3 spans 15 residues. With 0 bases removed from V and 4 bases from J, the gap between germline ends came to 13 bases. The CDR3 DNA sequence: TGCGCCAGCAGCCAAGATATCAGGGAAAGTTACGAGCAGTACTTC. Protein product: CASSQDIRESYEQYF.

The chain carries TRBV20-1 and TRBJ2-1; possible D gene TRBD2, 5 bases. The ends were cut back, 0 bases at V and 8 bases at J, with 23 bases in the middle. Germline assignment: CDR1 DFQATT and CDR2 SNEGSKA (reference sequence). The CDR3 has 17 amino acids. The DNA of the CDR3 is TGCAGTGCTAGAGATTTCGGATCCGGGGATAGTTGGGATGAGCAGTTCTTC. Amino acid sequence: CSARDFGSGDSWDEQFF.

The chain employs TRBV15 and TRBJ1-2; 10 bases map to TRBD1. The germline CDR1 and CDR2 sequences are LNHNV and YYDKDF (reference sequence). The CDR3 is 15 amino acids. Losses at the gene ends were 5 bases for V and 4 bases for J; bases not matched to a gene: 7. The CDR3 loop reads CATSADRQGAYGYTF. The CDR3, as DNA: TGTGCCACCAGCGCGGACCGACAGGGGGCCTATGGCTACACCTTC.

The V call is TRBV7-3, the J call TRBJ2-3; D is uncertain. V was clipped by 1 base and J by 6 bases, with 8 bases between them. Per the germline V gene, CDR1 is SGHTA and CDR2 is FQGTGA. CDR3 size: 13 residues. The CDR3 bases are TGTGCCAGCAGCTTAAAGGCGTCCGATACGCAGTATTTT. It codes for CASSLKASDTQYF.

V gene TRBV4-3 combines with J gene TRBJ2-3; 10 bases are shared with TRBD2. V lost 4 bases and J lost 2; bases outside the gene matches: 6. The CDR3 is 16 amino acids. Germline CDR1 is LGHNA and CDR2 is YSLEER. CDR3 nucleotides: TGCGCCAGCAGCCTCTGGACTAGCGGACCCACAGATACGCAGTATTTT. The encoded protein is CASSLWTSGPTDTQYF.

This clonotype was picked up a small number of times. This chain connects TRBV5-4 to TRBJ2-2, with D hard to call. Germline V CDR1 and CDR2: SGHNT, YYREEE (reference sequence). This CDR3 comprises 16 residues. Trimming removed 4 bases from V and 2 bases from J, with 15 bases in between. CDR3 in DNA: TGTGCCAGCAGCCCGGTCCCCAGCACTAACACCGGGGAGCTGTTTTTT. Residues: CASSPVPSTNTGELFF.

The CDR3, as DNA: TGTGCCAGCAGTTACGTGGGCTGGAATCAGCCCCAGCATTTT. Translation: CASSYVGWNQPQHF. The chain has TRBV6-2 or TRBV6-3 and TRBJ1-5; no clear D. The V and J ends lost 2 bases and 4 bases respectively, with 9 bases between them. Germline values: CDR1 MNHEY, CDR2 SVGEGT. CDR3 length equals 14 residues.

A few counts support this clonotype. This chain links TRBV5-5 with TRBJ2-2, with TRBD1 as a possible D gene (5 bases). Trimming pared 0 bases from V and 2 bases from J, leaving 8 bases between. The CDR3 has 15 residues. Germline values: CDR1 SGHKS, CDR2 YYEKEE (reference sequence). Here the CDR3 DNA reads TGTGCCAGCAGCTTGGGACAGACAAACACCGGGGAGCTGTTTTTT. Protein product: CASSLGQTNTGELFF.

This clonotype has more than one count but fewer than ten. This chain uses TRBV5-1 with TRBJ2-1; no definite D call. Trimming left V 0 bases short and J 8 bases short, with 9 bases between. Germline lookup yields CDR1 SGHRS and CDR2 YFSETQ. The CDR3 extends over 13 amino acids. CDR3 sequence: CASSLAGRDEQFF. In DNA form, the CDR3 reads TGCGCCAGCAGCTTGGCCGGTCGTGATGAGCAGTTCTTC. The full variable domain, with the rest looked up from reference TRBV5-1 and TRBJ2-1, is KAGVTQTPRYLIKTRGQQVTLSCSPISGHRSVSWYQQTPGQGLQFLFEYFSETQRNKGNFPGRFSGRQFSNSRSEMNVSTLELGDSALYLCASSLAGRDEQFFGPGTRLTVL.

Here the CDR3 DNA reads TGTGCCAGCAGCTTCGGTCGGACCTACGAGCAGTACTTC. This codes for CASSFGRTYEQYF. The rearrangement joins TRBV7-8 to TRBJ2-7, with D hard to call. The CDR3 loop spans 13 amino acids. CDR1 is SGHVS, CDR2 FQNEAQ, per germline. Trimming stripped 3 bases from V and 2 bases from J, with 8 bases between.

The table lists this clonotype with a few counts. The V call is TRBV4-2, the J call TRBJ2-1; TRBD2 is a possible D gene (5 bases). V lost 3 bases and J lost 2, with 14 bases in between. This CDR3 contains 16 residues. Germline-derived CDR1 and CDR2 are LGHNA and YNFKEQ. DNA for the CDR3: TGTGCCAGCAGCCAGGTGGGAGCGGACGCCTACAATGAGCAGTTCTTC. It codes for CASSQVGADAYNEQFF.

The J gene is TRBJ2-1, the V gene TRBV28; D may be TRBD2 (6 bases). Between the trimmed V and J ends, which lost 3 bases and 0 bases, there was a span of 18 bases. CDR1 is MDHEN and CDR2 is SYDVKM in the germline V gene. The CDR3 contains 18 residues. In DNA, the CDR3 is TGTGCCAGCAGTTTGGGACCGGGACTCCAGAGCTCCTACAATGAGCAGTTCTTC. Protein sequence: CASSLGPGLQSSYNEQFF.

This clonotype was observed a single time. The J gene is TRBJ2-7, the V gene TRBV7-3, with D perhaps given as TRBD1 or TRBD2 (6 bases each). The CDR3 is 15 residues long. CDR1 SGHTA and CDR2 FQGTGA come from the germline V gene. V lost 0 bases and J lost 2, with 11 bases in between. The CDR3 DNA reads as TGTGCCAGCAGCTTAACCGGGGGCGATCCCTACGAGCAGTACTTC. This translates into CASSLTGGDPYEQYF. Based on the CDR3 plus reference TRBV7-3 and TRBJ2-7, the full variable domain is GAGVSQTPSNKVTEKGKYVELRCDPISGHTALYWYRQSLGQGPEFLIYFQGTGAADDSGLPNDRFFAVRPEGSVSTLKIQRTERGDSAVYLCASSLTGGDPYEQYFGPGTRLTVT.

This clonotype was counted between two and nine times. The chain carries TRBV28 and TRBJ2-7; D uncertain. Trimming removed 4 bases at V and 3 bases at J, with 16 bases between. There are 15 residues in the CDR3. Germline-derived CDR1 and CDR2 are MDHEN and SYDVKM. CDR3 coding DNA: TGTGCCAGCAGTTACACTGGGCGTAGAGTCTACGAGCAGTACTTC. Its translation is CASSYTGRRVYEQYF.